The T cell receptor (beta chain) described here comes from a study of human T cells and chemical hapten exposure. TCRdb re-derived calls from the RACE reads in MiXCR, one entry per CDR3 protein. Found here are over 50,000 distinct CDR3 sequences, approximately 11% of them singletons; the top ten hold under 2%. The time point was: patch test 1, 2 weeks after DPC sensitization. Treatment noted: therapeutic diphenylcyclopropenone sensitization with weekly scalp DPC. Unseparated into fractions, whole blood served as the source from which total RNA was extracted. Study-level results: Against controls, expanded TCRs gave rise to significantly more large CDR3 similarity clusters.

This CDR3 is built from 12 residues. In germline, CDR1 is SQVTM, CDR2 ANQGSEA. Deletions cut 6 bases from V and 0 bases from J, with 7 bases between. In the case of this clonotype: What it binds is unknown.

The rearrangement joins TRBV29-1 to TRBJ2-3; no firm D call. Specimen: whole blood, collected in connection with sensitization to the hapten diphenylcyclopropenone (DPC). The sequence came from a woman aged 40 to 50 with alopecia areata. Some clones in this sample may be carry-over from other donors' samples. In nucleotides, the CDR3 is TGCAGCGTCTTGACCAGCACAGATACGCAGTATTTT. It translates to CSVLTSTDTQYF.